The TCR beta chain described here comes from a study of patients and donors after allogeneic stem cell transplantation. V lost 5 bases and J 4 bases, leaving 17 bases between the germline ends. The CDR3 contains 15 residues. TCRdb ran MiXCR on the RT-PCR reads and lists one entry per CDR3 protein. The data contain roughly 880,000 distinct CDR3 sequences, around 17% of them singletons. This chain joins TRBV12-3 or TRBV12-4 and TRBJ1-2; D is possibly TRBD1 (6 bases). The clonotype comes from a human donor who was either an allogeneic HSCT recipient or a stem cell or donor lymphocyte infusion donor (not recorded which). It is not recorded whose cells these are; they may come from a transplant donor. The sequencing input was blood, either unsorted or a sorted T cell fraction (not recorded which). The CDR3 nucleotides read TGTGCCAGCAGTATCAGGGGTGGGGAGACCTATGGCTACACCTTC. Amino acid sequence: CASSIRGGETYGYTF.